This T cell receptor beta chain was identified in a study of CD8+ T cells in alopecia areata. Collected material from alopecia areata patients comprised lesional scalp punch biopsies and peripheral blood. Findings and limits, study-wide: Scalp data also include sequences from resident alphabeta T cells of normal skin. In lesional scalp, particularly from alopecia totalis/universalis, clonality was higher than in normal scalp.

Germline loops: CDR1 GTSNPN, CDR2 SVGIG (reference sequence). There are 14 residues in the CDR3. The ends were cut back, 0 bases at V and 2 bases at J, with 11 bases in the middle. This clone was seen a handful of times. Its specificity is unknown. Sequencing relied on a cDNA template that was reverse transcribed from extracted RNA. Sequencing used immunoSEQ multiplex PCR; TCRdb keeps in-frame clones, though not all of them. The sample has some 120,000 clones; about 51% are singletons. The clonotype originates from a human donor with alopecia areata. Sequences were obtained from NKG2D-low CD8+ T cells sorted from blood. The chain recombines TRBV30 with TRBJ2-7, with a weak D call TRBD2 (5 bases). CDR3 nucleotide sequence: TGTGCCTGGAGTGTAGGGAGTTCGGCCTACGAGCAGTACTTC. Translating it yields CAWSVGSSAYEQYF.